A single sample is the source of the 7 T cell receptor beta chains below, sequenced in a study of T cell repertoires in cytomegalovirus infection. The antigens for these receptors are not known. MiXCR, applied by TCRdb to the reads, yields one record per CDR3 protein. This table holds about 770,000 distinct CDR3 sequences, 25% to 30% found once. The sequencing here drew on cultured CD8+ T cells from PBMCs, taken from culture after CMV antigen stimulation. These TCRs come from a human donor in good health (CMV status not recorded). Some clones in this sample may be carry-over from other donors' samples.

Only a few counts were recorded for this clonotype. The V and J genes are TRBV27 and TRBJ2-1; D might be TRBD2 (6 bases). V gave up 8 bases and J gave up 2 bases, with 13 bases separating them. CDR1 is MNHEY and CDR2 is SMNVEV in the germline V gene (reference sequence). The CDR3 runs to 14 residues. CDR3 region: CASVGDFPYNEQFF. The CDR3 DNA follows: TGTGCCAGCGTGGGGGACTTTCCCTACAATGAGCAGTTCTTC.

This chain connects TRBV6-5 to TRBJ1-5, with unresolved D. CDR1 is MNHEY, CDR2 SVGAGI, per germline. This CDR3 contains 14 residues. The germline V and J ends were trimmed by 0 bases and 2 bases, with 5 bases remaining between them. The CDR3 bases are TGTGCCAGCAGTTACTCGGTCGGCAATCAGCCCCAGCATTTT. Its protein product is CASSYSVGNQPQHF.

This clonotype showed up just a few times. This chain connects TRBV4-1 to TRBJ2-7, with D tentatively TRBD2 (5 bases). The CDR3 has 15 residues. CDR1 and CDR2 from the germline V gene are MGHRA and YSYEKL. V lost 0 bases, J lost 2 bases, and 11 bases lay in between. The CDR3: CASSQEKGGAYEQYF. Here the CDR3 DNA reads TGCGCCAGCAGCCAAGAAAAAGGAGGAGCCTACGAGCAGTACTTC.

This clonotype was counted only a few times. The chain employs TRBV10-3 and TRBJ2-7; 13 bases match TRBD2. Trimming took 4 bases from V and 1 from J; bases not matched to a gene: 1. The CDR3 runs to 15 residues. From germline, CDR1 is ENHRY and CDR2 SYGVKD. Written as DNA, the CDR3 is TGTGCCATCAGTGCGACTAGCGGGGGGTCCTACGAGCAGTACGTC. This encodes CAISATSGGSYEQYV.

In its sample, this clonotype was seen a few times. This chain links TRBV4-1 with TRBJ2-7; D is possibly TRBD1 (6 bases). V was clipped by 3 bases and J by 0 bases, with 12 bases between them. Germline lookup yields CDR1 MGHRA and CDR2 YSYEKL. The CDR3 is made up of 15 amino acids. The CDR3 spells CASSHLGQSSYEQYF. In DNA form, the CDR3 reads TGCGCCAGCAGCCACCTAGGACAGAGCTCCTACGAGCAGTACTTC.

This clonotype was seen at least ten times. The chain links TRBV4-1 to TRBJ1-2; no definite D call. Germline assignment: CDR1 MGHRA and CDR2 YSYEKL. This CDR3 is 16 amino acids long. Trimming took 0 bases from V and 4 from J, leaving 15 bases between them. This CDR3 reads CASSQDLSRHPYGYTF. CDR3 sequence (DNA): TGCGCCAGCAGCCAAGATCTTTCGAGGCACCCCTATGGCTACACCTTC.

This chain uses TRBV5-6 with TRBJ1-1, with D unresolved. The CDR3 totals 14 residues. Germline CDR1 and CDR2: SGHDT and YYEEEE. V shed 3 bases and J shed 3 bases, with 12 bases lying between them. The CDR3 bases are TGTGCCAGCAGCTCCCCTGGCCCACACACTGAAGCTTTCTTT. Translating gives CASSSPGPHTEAFF.